Listed here are 14 T cell receptor beta chains from one sample, sequenced in a study of OX40 agonist ivuxolimab in advanced cancers. Data came from immunoSEQ multiplex PCR; TCRdb stores just in-frame clones and leaves some out. The sample has more than 50,000 clones; less than 90% are singletons. This material consisted of CD4+ or CD8+ T cells sorted from blood, taken in a trial of the OX40 agonist ivuxolimab. These receptors were obtained from an adult with an advanced solid tumor such as melanoma, head and neck, liver or kidney cancer.

The chain has TRBV9 and TRBJ2-7, with TRBD1 matching 10 bases. Germline assignment: CDR1 SGDLS and CDR2 YYNGEE. V shed 4 bases and J 5 bases; nucleotides not matched to a gene: 9. This CDR3 contains 15 residues. CDR3 DNA sequence: TGTGCCAGCAGCCCCGGGGACAGGGGTGTGAACGAGCAGTACTTC. It encodes CASSPGDRGVNEQYF.

The chain carries TRBV10-3 and TRBJ2-2; a weak D match, TRBD2 (5 bases). Trimming took 3 bases from V and 4 from J, leaving 12 bases between them. This CDR3 has 15 amino acids. Looked up from germline, CDR1 is ENHRY and CDR2 is SYGVKD. The CDR3 protein is CAISDEVGATGELFF. CDR3 DNA sequence: TGTGCCATCAGTGATGAAGTGGGAGCCACCGGGGAGCTGTTTTTT.

CDR3 loop: CASYRAEGEQYF. The CDR3 nucleotides read TGTGCCAGCTATCGCGCAGAAGGCGAGCAGTACTTC. The chain is built from TRBV7-9 and TRBJ2-7, with D hard to call. The germline V gene has CDR1 SEHNR and CDR2 FQNEAQ (reference sequence). The CDR3 loop spans 12 amino acids. Between the trimmed V and J ends, which lost 8 bases and 6 bases, there was a span of 14 bases.

The chain carries TRBV29-1 and TRBJ2-7; D remains ambiguous. Germline CDR1 is SQVTM and CDR2 is ANQGSEA. The CDR3 runs 11 residues. V lost 5 bases to trimming and J lost 1 base, with 6 bases between them. In DNA, the CDR3 is TGCAGCGTTTCCGTTTCCTACGAGCAGTACTTC. It codes for CSVSVSYEQYF.

The chain combines TRBV30 with TRBJ2-5; 10 nucleotides match TRBD2. Germline V lookup: CDR1 GTSNPN, CDR2 SVGIG (reference sequence). The ends lost 2 bases at V and 9 bases at J; junction bases unmatched: 12. The CDR3 runs 15 residues. Written as DNA, the CDR3 is TGTGCCTGGAGTCTAAGCGGGAGGGCTTCAGGGGCCCAGTACTTC. Amino acid sequence: CAWSLSGRASGAQYF.

The rearrangement joins TRBV2 to TRBJ2-2; D is unresolved. The CDR3 runs to 15 residues. Germline V gives CDR1 SNHLY, CDR2 FYNNEI. V was cut by 4 bases and J by 2 bases, with 11 bases left in between. Here the CDR3 DNA reads TGTGCCAGCAGTGGAGAACGTATTAACACCGGGGAGCTGTTTTTT. This encodes CASSGERINTGELFF.

This chain links TRBV2 with TRBJ1-2; D ambiguous. The CDR3 runs 14 residues. The V gene lost 3 bases and the J gene lost 4 bases, with 12 bases spanning the gap. Germline V gene data show CDR1 as SNHLY and CDR2 as FYNNEI. The CDR3 nucleotides read TGTGCCAGCAGTGATATGTCGGACGGCTATGGCTACACCTTC. Translating gives CASSDMSDGYGYTF. Based on the CDR3 plus reference TRBV2 and TRBJ1-2, the full variable domain is EPEVTQTPSHQVTQMGQEVILRCVPISNHLYFYWYRQILGQKVEFLVSFYNNEISEKSEIFDDQFSVERPDGSNFTLKIRSTKLEDSAMYFCASSDMSDGYGYTFGSGTRLTVV.

This chain connects TRBV27 to TRBJ2-7; 10 bases agree with TRBD2. V was pared by 6 bases and J by 0 bases, with 8 bases of the junction left unmatched. Germline CDR1 reads MNHEY; CDR2 reads SMNVEV (reference sequence). CDR3 length: 16 residues. The DNA for the CDR3 is TGTGCCAGCAGGACAACTAGCGGGGTTAGCTCCTACGAGCAGTACTTC. This gives the protein CASRTTSGVSSYEQYF.

The chain uses TRBV5-1 and TRBJ1-1, with D perhaps TRBD1 (5 bases). The V and J ends lost 4 bases and 1 base respectively, with 17 bases between them. This CDR3 region has 16 residues. Germline V gene data show CDR1 as SGHRS and CDR2 as YFSETQ. CDR3 DNA sequence: TGCGCCAGCAGCCCCATTCCAGGGTCAGGGAACACTGAAGCTTTCTTT. Its translation: CASSPIPGSGNTEAFF. The full variable domain, rest sourced from reference TRBV5-1 and TRBJ1-1, is KAGVTQTPRYLIKTRGQQVTLSCSPISGHRSVSWYQQTPGQGLQFLFEYFSETQRNKGNFPGRFSGRQFSNSRSEMNVSTLELGDSALYLCASSPIPGSGNTEAFFGQGTRLTVV.

The chain uses TRBV6-5 and TRBJ1-6; possibly TRBD1 for D (6 bases). The V gene's germline CDR1 is MNHEY and CDR2 SVGAGI. The CDR3 sequence is 12 residues long. With 6 bases removed from V and 11 bases from J, the gap between germline ends came to 11 bases. The CDR3 is CASSQGRPPLHF. CDR3 DNA sequence: TGTGCCAGCAGCCAGGGGAGACCACCCCTCCACTTT.

The rearrangement uses TRBV11-3 and TRBJ1-2; D unclear. The CDR3 has 12 amino acids. Per the germline V gene, CDR1 is SGHNT and CDR2 is YENEEA. V was cut by 5 bases and J by 7 bases, with 11 bases left in between. CDR3 in DNA: TGTGCCAGCAGCCAAGCGGTGATTGGCTACACCTTC. Protein: CASSQAVIGYTF. The variable domain in full, completed from reference TRBV11-3 and TRBJ1-2, reads EAGVVQSPRYKIIEKKQPVAFWCNPISGHNTLYWYLQNLGQGPELLIRYENEEAVDDSQLPKDRFSAERLKGVDSTLKIQPAELGDSAVYLCASSQAVIGYTFGSGTRLTVV.

This rearrangement joins TRBV6-6 to TRBJ1-2; weak D call: TRBD1 (5 bases). The CDR3 length is 14 residues. Germline V CDR1 and CDR2: MNHNY, SVGAGI (reference sequence). V was cut by 5 bases and J by 5 bases, with 15 bases left in between. The CDR3 DNA reads as TGTGCCAGCAGTACCCGGACACAGGAGTATGGCTACACCTTC. Amino acids: CASSTRTQEYGYTF.

Only a few counts were recorded for this clone. The chain joins TRBV14 to TRBJ1-6, with a weak D call TRBD1 (5 bases). Germline CDR1 reads SGHDN; CDR2 reads FVKESK. The V gene lost 2 bases and the J gene lost 16 bases, with 9 bases spanning the gap. CDR3 size: 11 residues. The CDR3 nucleotides read TGTGCCAGCAGCCAAAGGGGCACACTCCACTTT. As protein: CASSQRGTLHF. The full variable domain, rest sourced from reference TRBV14 and TRBJ1-6, is EAGVTQFPSHSVIEKGQTVTLRCDPISGHDNLYWYRRVMGKEIKFLLHFVKESKQDESGMPNNRFLAERTGGTYSTLKVQPAELEDSGVYFCASSQRGTLHFGNGTRLTVT.

This chain links TRBV2 with TRBJ1-5; possible D gene TRBD1, 6 bases. Germline values: CDR1 SNHLY, CDR2 FYNNEI. CDR3 length: 14 amino acids. V was clipped by 4 bases and J by 10 bases, with 17 bases between them. As DNA, the CDR3 is TGTGCCAGCAGTGGTCGAACGGGGGGCGGCCCCCAGCATTTT. It codes for CASSGRTGGGPQHF.